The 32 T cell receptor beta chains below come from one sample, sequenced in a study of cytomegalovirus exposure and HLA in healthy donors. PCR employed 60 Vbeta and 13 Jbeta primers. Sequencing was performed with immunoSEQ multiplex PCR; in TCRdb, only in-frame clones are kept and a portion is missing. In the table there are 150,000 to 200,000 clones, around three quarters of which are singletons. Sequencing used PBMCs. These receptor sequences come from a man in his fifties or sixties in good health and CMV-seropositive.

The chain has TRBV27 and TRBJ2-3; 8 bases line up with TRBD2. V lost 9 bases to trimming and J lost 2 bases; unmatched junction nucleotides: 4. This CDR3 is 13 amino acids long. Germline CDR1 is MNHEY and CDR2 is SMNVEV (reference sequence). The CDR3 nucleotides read TGTGCCAGTTTAGCGGGGAACACAGATACGCAGTATTTT. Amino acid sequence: CASLAGNTDTQYF.

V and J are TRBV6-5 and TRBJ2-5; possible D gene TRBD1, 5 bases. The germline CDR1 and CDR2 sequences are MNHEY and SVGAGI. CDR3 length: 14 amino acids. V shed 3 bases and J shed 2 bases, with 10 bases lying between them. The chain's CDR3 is CASSYRQIQETQYF. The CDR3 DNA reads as TGTGCCAGCAGTTATCGACAGATACAAGAGACCCAGTACTTC.

CDR3 sequence reads: CASSLVEGNYGYTF. The CDR3 DNA is TGCGCCAGCAGCTTGGTGGAGGGTAACTATGGCTACACCTTC. The genes are TRBV5-1 and TRBJ1-2; D uncertain. CDR3 length equals 14 residues. CDR1 is SGHRS, CDR2 YFSETQ, per germline. Trimming stripped 0 bases from V and 1 base from J, with 7 bases between.

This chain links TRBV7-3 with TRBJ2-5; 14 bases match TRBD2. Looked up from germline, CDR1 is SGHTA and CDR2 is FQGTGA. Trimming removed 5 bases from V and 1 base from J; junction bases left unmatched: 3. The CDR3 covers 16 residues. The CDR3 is CASSKGTSGGQETQYF. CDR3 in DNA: TGTGCCAGCAGCAAAGGGACTAGCGGGGGCCAAGAGACCCAGTACTTC.

CDR3 region: CASSPGVAGPYEQYF. The CDR3, as DNA: TGTGCCAGCAGCCCCGGGGTAGCGGGGCCCTACGAGCAGTACTTC. This rearrangement joins TRBV4-2 to TRBJ2-7, with 8 bases fitting TRBD2. The ends lost 4 bases at V and 2 bases at J; junction bases unmatched: 7. Germline-derived CDR1 and CDR2 are LGHNA and YNFKEQ. This CDR3 is built from 15 residues.

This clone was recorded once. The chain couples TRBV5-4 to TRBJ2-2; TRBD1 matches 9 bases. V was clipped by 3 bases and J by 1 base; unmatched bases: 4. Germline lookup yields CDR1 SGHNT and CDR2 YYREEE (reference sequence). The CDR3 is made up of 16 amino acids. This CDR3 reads CASSSGQGRNTGELFF. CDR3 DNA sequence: TGTGCCAGCAGCTCCGGACAGGGGAGGAACACCGGGGAGCTGTTTTTT.

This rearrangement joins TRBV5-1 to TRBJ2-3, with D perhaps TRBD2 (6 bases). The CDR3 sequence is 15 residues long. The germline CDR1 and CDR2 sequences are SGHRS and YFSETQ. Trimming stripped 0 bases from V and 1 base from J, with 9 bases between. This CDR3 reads CASSLGGTRTDTQYF. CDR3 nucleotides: TGCGCCAGCAGCTTGGGAGGGACTCGCACAGATACGCAGTATTTT.

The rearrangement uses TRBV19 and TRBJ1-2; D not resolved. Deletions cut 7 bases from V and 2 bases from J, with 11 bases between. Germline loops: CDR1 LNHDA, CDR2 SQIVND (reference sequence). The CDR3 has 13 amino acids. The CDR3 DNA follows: TGTGCCAGTACCCTTGACGGGAACTATGGCTACACCTTC. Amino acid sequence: CASTLDGNYGYTF.

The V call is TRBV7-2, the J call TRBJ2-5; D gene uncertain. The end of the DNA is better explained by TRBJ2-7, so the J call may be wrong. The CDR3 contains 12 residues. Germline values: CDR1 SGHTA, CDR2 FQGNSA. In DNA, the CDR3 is TGTGCCAGCAGCGGAGACGGCTACGAGCAGTACTTC. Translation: CASSGDGYEQYF.

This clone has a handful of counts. This CDR3 is CASSGAGVETQYF. As DNA, the CDR3 is TGTGCCAGTAGTGGCGCGGGGGTGGAGACCCAGTACTTC. This chain links TRBV19 with TRBJ2-5, with 7 bases identical to TRBD2. This CDR3 is 13 amino acids long. Germline assignment: CDR1 LNHDA and CDR2 SQIVND (reference sequence). V trimming: 5 bases; J trimming: 5 bases; junction bases outside the gene matches: 5.

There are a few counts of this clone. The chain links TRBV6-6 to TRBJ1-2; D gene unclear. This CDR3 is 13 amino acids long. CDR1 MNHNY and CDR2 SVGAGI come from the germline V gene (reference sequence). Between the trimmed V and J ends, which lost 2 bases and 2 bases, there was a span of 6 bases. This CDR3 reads CASSYGLNYGYTF. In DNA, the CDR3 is TGTGCCAGCAGTTACGGCTTGAACTATGGCTACACCTTC.

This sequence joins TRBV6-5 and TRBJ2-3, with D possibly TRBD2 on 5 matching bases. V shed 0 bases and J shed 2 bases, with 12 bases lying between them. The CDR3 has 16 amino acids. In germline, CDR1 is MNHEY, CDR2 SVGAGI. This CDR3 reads CASSYSIGRVTDTQYF. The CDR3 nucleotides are TGTGCCAGCAGTTACTCAATCGGGCGGGTCACAGATACGCAGTATTTT.

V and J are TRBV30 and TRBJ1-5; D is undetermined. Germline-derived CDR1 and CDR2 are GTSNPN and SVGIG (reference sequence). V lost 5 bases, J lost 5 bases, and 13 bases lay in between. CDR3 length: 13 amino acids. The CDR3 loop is CAWGTEGYQPQHF. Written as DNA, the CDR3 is TGTGCCTGGGGTACAGAAGGATATCAGCCCCAGCATTTT.

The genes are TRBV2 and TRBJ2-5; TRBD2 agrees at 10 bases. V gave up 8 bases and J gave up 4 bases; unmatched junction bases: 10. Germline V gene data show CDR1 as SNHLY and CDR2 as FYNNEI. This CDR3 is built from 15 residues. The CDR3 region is CASPPAGGPGETQYF. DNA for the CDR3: TGTGCCAGCCCTCCAGCGGGGGGGCCGGGAGAGACCCAGTACTTC. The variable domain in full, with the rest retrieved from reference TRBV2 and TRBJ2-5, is EPEVTQTPSHQVTQMGQEVILRCVPISNHLYFYWYRQILGQKVEFLVSFYNNEISEKSEIFDDQFSVERPDGSNFTLKIRSTKLEDSAMYFCASPPAGGPGETQYFGPGTRLLVL.

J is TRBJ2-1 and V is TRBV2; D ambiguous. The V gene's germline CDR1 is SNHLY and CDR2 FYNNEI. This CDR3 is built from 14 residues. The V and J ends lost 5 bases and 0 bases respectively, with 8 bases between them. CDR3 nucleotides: TGTGCCAGCAGTCCAATGAGCTCCTACAATGAGCAGTTCTTC. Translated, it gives CASSPMSSYNEQFF. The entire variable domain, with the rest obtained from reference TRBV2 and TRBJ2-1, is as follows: EPEVTQTPSHQVTQMGQEVILRCVPISNHLYFYWYRQILGQKVEFLVSFYNNEISEKSEIFDDQFSVERPDGSNFTLKIRSTKLEDSAMYFCASSPMSSYNEQFFGPGTRLTVL.

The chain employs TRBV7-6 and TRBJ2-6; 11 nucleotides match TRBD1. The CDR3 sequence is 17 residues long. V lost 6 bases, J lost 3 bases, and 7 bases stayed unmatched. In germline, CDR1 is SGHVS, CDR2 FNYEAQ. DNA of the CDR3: TGTGCCAGCAGTTTCGGACAGGGGGCGAGTGGGGCCAACGTCCTGACTTTC. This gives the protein CASSFGQGASGANVLTF. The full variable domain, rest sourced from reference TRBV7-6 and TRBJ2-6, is GAGVSQSPRYKVTKRGQDVALRCDPISGHVSLYWYRQALGQGPEFLTYFNYEAQQDKSGLPNDRFSAERPEGSISTLTIQRTEQRDSAMYRCASSFGQGASGANVLTFGAGSRLTVL.

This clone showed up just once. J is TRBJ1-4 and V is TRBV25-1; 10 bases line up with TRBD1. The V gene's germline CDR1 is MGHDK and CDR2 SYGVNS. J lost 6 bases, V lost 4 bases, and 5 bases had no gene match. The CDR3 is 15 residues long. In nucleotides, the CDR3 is TGTGCCAGCAGTGTTATCGGGACAGGGGATGAAAAACTGTTTTTT. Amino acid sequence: CASSVIGTGDEKLFF.

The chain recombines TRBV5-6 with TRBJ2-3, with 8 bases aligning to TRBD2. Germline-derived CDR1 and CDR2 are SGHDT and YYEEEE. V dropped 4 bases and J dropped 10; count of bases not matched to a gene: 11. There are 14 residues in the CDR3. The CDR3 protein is CASSPEERGLAQYF. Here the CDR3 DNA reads TGTGCCAGCAGCCCAGAGGAGCGGGGGTTAGCGCAGTATTTT.

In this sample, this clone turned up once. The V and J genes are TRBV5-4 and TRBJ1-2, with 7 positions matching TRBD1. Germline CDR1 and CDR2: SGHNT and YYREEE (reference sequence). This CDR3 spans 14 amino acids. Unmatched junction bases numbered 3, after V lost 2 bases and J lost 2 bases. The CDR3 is CASSFQTGNYGYTF. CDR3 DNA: TGTGCCAGCAGCTTCCAGACAGGGAACTATGGCTACACCTTC. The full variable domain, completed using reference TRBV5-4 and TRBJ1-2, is ETGVTQSPTHLIKTRGQQVTLRCSSQSGHNTVSWYQQALGQGPQFIFQYYREEENGRGNFPPRFSGLQFPNYSSELNVNALELDDSALYLCASSFQTGNYGYTFGSGTRLTVV.

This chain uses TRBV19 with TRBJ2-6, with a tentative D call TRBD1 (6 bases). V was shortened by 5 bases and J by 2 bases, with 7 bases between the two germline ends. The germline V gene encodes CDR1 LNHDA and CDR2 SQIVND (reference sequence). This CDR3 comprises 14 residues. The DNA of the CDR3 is TGTGCCAGTAGTGAGGGGGCTGGGGCCAACGTCCTGACTTTC. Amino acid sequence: CASSEGAGANVLTF. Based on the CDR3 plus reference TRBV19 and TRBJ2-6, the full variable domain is DGGITQSPKYLFRKEGQNVTLSCEQNLNHDAMYWYRQDPGQGLRLIYYSQIVNDFQKGDIAEGYSVSREKKESFPLTVTSAQKNPTAFYLCASSEGAGANVLTFGAGSRLTVL.

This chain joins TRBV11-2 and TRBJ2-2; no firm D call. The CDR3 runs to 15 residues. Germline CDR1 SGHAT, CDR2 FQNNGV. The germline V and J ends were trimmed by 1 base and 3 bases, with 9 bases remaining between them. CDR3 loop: CASSLGPNYTGELFF. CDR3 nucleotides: TGTGCCAGCAGCTTAGGCCCTAACTACACCGGGGAGCTGTTTTTT.

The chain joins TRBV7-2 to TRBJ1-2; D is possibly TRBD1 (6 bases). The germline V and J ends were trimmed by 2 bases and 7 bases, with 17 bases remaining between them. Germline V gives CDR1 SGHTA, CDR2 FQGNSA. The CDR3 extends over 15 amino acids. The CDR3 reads CASSLSADLGGGYTF. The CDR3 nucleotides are TGTGCCAGCAGCTTATCAGCGGACCTAGGGGGTGGCTACACCTTC.

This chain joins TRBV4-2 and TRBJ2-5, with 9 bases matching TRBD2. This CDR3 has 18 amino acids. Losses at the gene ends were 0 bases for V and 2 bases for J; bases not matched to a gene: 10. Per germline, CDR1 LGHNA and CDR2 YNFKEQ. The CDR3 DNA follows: TGTGCCAGCAGCCAAGATCTTCGGGGCGGGGGGGCGCAAGAGACCCAGTACTTC. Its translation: CASSQDLRGGGAQETQYF.

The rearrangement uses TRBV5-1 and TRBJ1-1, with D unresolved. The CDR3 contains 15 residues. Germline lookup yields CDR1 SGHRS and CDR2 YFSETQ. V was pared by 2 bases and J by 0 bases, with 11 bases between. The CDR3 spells CASSLGVGLNTEAFF. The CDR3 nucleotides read TGCGCCAGCAGCTTAGGTGTGGGCCTGAACACTGAAGCTTTCTTT.

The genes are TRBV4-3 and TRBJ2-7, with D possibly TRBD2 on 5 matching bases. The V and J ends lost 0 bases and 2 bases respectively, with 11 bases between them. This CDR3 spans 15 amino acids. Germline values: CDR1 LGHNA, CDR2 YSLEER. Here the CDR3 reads CASSQELAPTYEQYF. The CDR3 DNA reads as TGCGCCAGCAGCCAAGAGCTAGCACCTACCTACGAGCAGTACTTC.

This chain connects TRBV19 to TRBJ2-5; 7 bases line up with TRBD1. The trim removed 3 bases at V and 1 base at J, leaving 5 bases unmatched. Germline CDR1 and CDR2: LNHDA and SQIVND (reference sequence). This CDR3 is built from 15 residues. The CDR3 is CASSIGEGAQETQYF. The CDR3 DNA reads TGTGCCAGTAGTATCGGCGAGGGGGCCCAAGAGACCCAGTACTTC.

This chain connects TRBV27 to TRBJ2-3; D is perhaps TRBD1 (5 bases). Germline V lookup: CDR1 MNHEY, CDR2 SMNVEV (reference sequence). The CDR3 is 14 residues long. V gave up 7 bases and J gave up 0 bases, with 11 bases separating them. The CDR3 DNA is TGTGCCAGCACCCGGACACCCAGCACAGATACGCAGTATTTT. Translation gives CASTRTPSTDTQYF.

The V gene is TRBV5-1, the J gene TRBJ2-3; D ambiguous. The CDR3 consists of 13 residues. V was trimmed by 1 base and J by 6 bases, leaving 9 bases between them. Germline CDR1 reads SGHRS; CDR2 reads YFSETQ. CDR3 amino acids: CASSLPSVDTQYF. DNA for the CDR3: TGCGCCAGCAGCTTGCCCTCGGTGGATACGCAGTATTTT.

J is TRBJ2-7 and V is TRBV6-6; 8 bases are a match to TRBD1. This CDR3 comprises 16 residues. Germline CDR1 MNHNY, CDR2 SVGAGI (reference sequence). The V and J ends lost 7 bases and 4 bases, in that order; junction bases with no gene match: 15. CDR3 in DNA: TGTGCCAGCACCAAGGTTGACAGGGGATTGGGTTACGAGCAGTACTTC. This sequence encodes CASTKVDRGLGYEQYF.

CDR3 sequence: CASSQIATGTDTQYF. The CDR3 DNA reads as TGTGCCAGCAGCCAGATTGCGACAGGGACAGATACGCAGTATTTT. The V and J genes are TRBV13 and TRBJ2-3; TRBD1 matches 7 bases. CDR3 length equals 15 residues. V gave up 5 bases and J gave up 3 bases; unmatched junction bases: 8. CDR1 PRHDT and CDR2 FYEKMQ come from the germline V gene (reference sequence).

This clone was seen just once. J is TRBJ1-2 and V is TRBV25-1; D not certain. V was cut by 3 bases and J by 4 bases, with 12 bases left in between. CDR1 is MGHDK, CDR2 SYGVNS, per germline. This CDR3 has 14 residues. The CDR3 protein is CASSDPGGPYGYTF. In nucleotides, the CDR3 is TGTGCCAGCAGTGACCCTGGCGGGCCCTATGGCTACACCTTC.

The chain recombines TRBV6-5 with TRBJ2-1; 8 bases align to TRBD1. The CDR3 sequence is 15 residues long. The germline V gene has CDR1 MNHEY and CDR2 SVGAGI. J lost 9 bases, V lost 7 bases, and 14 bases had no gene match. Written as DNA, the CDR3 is TGTGCCAGCACCTTCTCGATGGGGACAGGTCCTGAGCAGTTCTTC. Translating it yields CASTFSMGTGPEQFF.